The T cell receptor beta chain described here comes from a study of spatial heterogeneity in lung cancer. Study-level information: The study consistently detected more beta-chain than alpha-chain sequences.

This clonotype was counted between two and nine times. The antigen remains undetermined. General observations from the study: Ubiquitous expanded tumor TCRs appeared in blood more at resection than follow-up.

TCRdb reprocessed the 5' RACE reads with MiXCR, giving one entry per CDR3 protein. The sample consists of tens of thousands of distinct CDR3 sequences, roughly 15% of them appearing once. Germline lookup yields CDR1 LGHNA and CDR2 YNFKEQ. V dropped 4 bases and J dropped 5; count of bases not matched to a gene: 7. The CDR3 runs 14 residues. Regarding time point: sample taken at primary tumor resection. The donors, fewer than 90 patients with untreated early-stage non-small cell lung cancer, provided the samples. Sequencing covered unsorted whole RNA taken from tumor, nontumor lung or frozen PBMC. The V call is TRBV4-2, the J call TRBJ2-7; 8 nucleotides align to TRBD1. The receptor comes from a male donor with early-stage non-small cell lung cancer. The material sequenced was PBMCs, taken at surgery. Here the CDR3 reads CASSPADRGHEQYF. The CDR3 DNA sequence: TGTGCCAGCAGCCCAGCAGACAGGGGCCACGAGCAGTACTTC.